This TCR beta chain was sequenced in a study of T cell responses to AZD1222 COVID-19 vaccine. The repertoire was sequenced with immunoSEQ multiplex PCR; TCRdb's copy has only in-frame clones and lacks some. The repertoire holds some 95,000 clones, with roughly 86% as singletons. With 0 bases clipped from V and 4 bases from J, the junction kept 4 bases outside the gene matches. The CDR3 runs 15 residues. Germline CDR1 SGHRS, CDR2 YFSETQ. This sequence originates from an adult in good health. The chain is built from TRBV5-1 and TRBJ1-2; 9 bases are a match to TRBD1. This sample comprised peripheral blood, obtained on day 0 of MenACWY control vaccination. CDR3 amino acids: CASSLGTGETYGYTF. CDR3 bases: TGCGCCAGCAGCTTGGGGACAGGGGAGACCTATGGCTACACCTTC.